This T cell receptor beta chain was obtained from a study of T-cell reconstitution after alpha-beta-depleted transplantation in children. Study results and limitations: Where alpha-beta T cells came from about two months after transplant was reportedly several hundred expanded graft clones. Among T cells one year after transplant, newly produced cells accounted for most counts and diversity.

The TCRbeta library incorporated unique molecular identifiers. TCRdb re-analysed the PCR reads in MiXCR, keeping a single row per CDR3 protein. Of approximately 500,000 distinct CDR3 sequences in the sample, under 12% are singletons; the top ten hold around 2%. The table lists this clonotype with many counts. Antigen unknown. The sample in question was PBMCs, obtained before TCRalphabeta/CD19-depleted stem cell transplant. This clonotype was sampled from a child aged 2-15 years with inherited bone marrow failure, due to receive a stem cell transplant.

CDR3 protein: CSVGPTRGETQYF. CDR3 nucleotides: TGCAGCGTTGGGCCCACTAGAGGAGAGACCCAGTACTTC. The chain employs TRBV29-1 and TRBJ2-5; possibly TRBD2 for D (5 bases). In germline, CDR1 is SQVTM, CDR2 ANQGSEA. This CDR3 comprises 13 residues. V gave up 4 bases and J gave up 4 bases, with 13 bases separating them.